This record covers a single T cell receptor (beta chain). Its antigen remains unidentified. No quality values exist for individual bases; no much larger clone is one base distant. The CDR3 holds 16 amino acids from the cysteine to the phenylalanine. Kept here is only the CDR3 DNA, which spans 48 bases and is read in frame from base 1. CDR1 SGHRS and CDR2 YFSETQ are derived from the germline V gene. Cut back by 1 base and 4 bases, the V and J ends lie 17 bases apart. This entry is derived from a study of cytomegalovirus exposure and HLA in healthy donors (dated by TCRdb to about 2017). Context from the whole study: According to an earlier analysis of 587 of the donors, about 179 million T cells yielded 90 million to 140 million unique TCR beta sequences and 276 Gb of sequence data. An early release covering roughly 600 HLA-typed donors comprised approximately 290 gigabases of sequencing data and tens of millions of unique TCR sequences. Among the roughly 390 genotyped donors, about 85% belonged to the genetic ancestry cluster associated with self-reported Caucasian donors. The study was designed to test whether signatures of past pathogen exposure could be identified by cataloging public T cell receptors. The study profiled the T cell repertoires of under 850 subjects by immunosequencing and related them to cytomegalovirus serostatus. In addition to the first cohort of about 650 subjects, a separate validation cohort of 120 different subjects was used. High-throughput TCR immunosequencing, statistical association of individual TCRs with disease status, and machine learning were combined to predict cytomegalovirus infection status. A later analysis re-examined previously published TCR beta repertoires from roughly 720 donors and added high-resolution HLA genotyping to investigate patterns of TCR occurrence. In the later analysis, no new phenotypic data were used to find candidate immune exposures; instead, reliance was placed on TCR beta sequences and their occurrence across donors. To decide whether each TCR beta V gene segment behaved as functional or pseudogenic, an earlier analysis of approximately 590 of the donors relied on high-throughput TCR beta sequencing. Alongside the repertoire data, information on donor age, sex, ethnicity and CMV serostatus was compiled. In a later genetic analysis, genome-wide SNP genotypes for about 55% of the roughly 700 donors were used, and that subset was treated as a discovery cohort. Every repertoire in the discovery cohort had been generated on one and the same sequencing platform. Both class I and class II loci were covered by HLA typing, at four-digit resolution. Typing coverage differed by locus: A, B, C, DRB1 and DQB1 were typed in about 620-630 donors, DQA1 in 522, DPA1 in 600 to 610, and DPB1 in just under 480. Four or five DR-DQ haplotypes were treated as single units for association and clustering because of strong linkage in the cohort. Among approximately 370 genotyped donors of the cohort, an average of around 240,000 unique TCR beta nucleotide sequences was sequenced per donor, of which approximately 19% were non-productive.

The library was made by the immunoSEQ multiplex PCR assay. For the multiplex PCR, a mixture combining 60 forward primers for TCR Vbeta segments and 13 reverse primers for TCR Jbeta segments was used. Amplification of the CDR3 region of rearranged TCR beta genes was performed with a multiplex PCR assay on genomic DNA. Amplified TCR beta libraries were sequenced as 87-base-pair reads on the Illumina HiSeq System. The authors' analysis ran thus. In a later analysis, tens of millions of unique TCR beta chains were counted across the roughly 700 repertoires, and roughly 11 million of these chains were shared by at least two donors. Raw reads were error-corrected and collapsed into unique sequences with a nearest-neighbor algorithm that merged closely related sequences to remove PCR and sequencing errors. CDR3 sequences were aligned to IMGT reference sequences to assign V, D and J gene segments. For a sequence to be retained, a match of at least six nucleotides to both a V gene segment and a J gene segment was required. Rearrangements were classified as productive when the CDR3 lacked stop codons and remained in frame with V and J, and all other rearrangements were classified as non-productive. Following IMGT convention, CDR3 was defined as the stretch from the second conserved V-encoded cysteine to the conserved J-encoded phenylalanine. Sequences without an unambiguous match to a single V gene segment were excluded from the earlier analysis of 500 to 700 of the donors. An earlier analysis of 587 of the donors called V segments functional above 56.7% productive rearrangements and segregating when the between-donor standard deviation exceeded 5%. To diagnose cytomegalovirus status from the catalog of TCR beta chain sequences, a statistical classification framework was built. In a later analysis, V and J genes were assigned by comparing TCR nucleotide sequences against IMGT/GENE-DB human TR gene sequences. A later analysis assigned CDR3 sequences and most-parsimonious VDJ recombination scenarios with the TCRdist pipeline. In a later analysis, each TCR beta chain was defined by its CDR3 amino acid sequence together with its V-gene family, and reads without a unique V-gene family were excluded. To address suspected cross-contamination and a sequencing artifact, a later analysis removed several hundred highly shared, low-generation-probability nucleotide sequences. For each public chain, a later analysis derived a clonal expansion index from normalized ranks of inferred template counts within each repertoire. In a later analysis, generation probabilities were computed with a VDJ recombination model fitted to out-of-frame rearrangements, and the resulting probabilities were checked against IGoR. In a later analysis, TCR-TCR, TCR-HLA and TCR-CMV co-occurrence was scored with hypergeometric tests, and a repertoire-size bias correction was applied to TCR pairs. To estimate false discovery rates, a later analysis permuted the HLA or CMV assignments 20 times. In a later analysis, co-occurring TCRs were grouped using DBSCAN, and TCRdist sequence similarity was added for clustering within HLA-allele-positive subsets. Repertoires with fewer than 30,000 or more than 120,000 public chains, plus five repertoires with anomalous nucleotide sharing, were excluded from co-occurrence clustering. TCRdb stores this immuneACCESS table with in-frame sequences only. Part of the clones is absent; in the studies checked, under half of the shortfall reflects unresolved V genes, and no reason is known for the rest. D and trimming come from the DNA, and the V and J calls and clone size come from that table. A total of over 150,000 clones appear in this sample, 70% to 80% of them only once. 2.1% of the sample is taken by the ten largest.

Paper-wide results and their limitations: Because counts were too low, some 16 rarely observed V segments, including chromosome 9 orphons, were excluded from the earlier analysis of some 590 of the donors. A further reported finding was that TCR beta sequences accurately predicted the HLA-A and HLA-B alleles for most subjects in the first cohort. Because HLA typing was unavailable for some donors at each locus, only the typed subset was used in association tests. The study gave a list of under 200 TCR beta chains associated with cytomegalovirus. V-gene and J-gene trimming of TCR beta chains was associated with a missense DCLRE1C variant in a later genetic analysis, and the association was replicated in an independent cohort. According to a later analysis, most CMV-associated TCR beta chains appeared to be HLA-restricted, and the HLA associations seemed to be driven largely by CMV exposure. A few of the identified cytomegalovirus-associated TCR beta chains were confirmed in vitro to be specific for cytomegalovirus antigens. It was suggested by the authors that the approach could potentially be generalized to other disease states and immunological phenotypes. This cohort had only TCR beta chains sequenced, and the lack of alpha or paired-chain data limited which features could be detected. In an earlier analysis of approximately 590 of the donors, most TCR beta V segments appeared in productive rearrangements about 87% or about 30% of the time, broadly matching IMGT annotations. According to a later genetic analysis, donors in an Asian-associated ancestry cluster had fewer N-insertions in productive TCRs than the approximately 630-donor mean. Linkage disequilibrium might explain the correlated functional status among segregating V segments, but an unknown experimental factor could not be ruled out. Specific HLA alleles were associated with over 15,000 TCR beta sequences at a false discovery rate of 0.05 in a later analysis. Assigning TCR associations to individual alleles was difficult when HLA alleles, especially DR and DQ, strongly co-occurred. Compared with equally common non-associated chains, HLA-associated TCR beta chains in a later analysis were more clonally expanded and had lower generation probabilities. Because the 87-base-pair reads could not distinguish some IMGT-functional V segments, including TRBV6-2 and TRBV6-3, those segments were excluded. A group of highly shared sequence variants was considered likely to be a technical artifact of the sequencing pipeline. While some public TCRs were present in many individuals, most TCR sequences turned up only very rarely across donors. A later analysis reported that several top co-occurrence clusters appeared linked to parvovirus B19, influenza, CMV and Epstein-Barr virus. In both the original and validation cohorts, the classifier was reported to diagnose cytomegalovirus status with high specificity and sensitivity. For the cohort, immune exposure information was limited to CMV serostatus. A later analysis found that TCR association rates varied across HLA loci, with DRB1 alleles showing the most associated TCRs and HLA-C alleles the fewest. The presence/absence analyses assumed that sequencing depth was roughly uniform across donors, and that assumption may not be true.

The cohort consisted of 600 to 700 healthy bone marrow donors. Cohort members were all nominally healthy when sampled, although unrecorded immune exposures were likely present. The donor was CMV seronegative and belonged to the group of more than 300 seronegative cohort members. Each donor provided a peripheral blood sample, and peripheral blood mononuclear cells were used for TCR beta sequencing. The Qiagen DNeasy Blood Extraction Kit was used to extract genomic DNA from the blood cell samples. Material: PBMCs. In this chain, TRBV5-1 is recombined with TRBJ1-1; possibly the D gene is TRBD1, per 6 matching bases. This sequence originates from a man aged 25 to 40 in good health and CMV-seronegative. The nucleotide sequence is TGCGCCAGCAGCTTGATAGGGGGGGCTGCGGGCACTGAAGCTTTCTTT. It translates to CASSLIGGAAGTEAFF.